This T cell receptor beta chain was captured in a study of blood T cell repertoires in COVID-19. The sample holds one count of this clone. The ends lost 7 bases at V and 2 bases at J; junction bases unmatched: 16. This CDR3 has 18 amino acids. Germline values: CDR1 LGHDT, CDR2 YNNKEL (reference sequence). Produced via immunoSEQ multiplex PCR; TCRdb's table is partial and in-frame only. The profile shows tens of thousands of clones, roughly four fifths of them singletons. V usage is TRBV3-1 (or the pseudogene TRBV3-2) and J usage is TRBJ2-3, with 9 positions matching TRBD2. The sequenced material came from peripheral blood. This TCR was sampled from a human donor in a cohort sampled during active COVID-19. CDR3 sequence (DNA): TGTGCCAGCACAGGAACCCGACTAGCGGAAAACAACACAGATACGCAGTATTTT. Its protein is CASTGTRLAENNTDTQYF.